These 9 T cell receptor beta chains originate from one sample sequenced in a study of T cells in Graves' hyperthyroidism and ophthalmopathy. Using RNA transcripts as the source, TCR beta CDR3 regions were amplified. HTBI primers drove first-round RT-PCR of the TCR CDR3. MiXCR, run by TCRdb on the multiplex PCR reads, gives a single entry per CDR3 protein. Altogether about 640,000 distinct CDR3 sequences are present, around 21% being singletons, with the ten largest covering 34%. The sequencing input was blood. These receptors all come from a man younger than 40 with Graves' ophthalmopathy.

The CDR3 loop is CASRIRGQDTDTQYF. In DNA, the CDR3 is TGCGCCAGCAGGATCCGTGGACAGGACACAGATACGCAGTATTTT. The genes are TRBV5-1 and TRBJ2-3; 7 nucleotides match TRBD1. CDR3 length: 15 residues. Germline lookup yields CDR1 SGHRS and CDR2 YFSETQ. Germline trimming cut 5 bases from V and 2 bases from J; bases unmatched to any gene: 8.

The gene calls are TRBV12-3 or TRBV12-4 and TRBJ2-7; TRBD2 matches at 8 bases. V shed 6 bases and J 7 bases; nucleotides not matched to a gene: 11. The CDR3 runs 14 residues. The CDR3 DNA follows: TGTGCCAGCAGGGGTTCCGGGACTAGTCAGGAGCAGTACTTC. Translation: CASRGSGTSQEQYF.

The chain joins TRBV5-1 to TRBJ1-6, with TRBD1 identical over 8 bases. CDR3 length: 14 amino acids. Germline V gene data show CDR1 as SGHRS and CDR2 as YFSETQ. The ends lost 4 bases at V and 9 bases at J; junction bases unmatched: 6. The CDR3 DNA follows: TGCGCCAGCAGCGCCGGACAGGGAGGTTCACCCCTCCACTTT. Encoded protein: CASSAGQGGSPLHF.

This clonotype was counted many times. This chain uses TRBV6-6 with TRBJ2-1; D gene unclear. This CDR3 comprises 15 residues. Germline CDR1 and CDR2: MNHNY and SVGAGI (reference sequence). Trimming removed 2 bases from V and 6 bases from J, with 14 bases in between. DNA for the CDR3: TGTGCCAGCAGTTACATGGACGGCGGACCCAATGAGCAGTTCTTC. The encoded protein is CASSYMDGGPNEQFF.

This clonotype was recorded at least ten times. The J gene is TRBJ2-1, the V gene TRBV27; 8 nucleotides agree with TRBD2. Trimming took 2 bases from V and 6 from J; bases not matched to a gene: 6. Germline CDR1 and CDR2: MNHEY and SMNVEV (reference sequence). This CDR3 spans 15 amino acids. The CDR3 DNA is TGTGCCAGCAGTTTACAGCGGGAGAGGACCAATGAGCAGTTCTTC. Amino acid sequence: CASSLQRERTNEQFF.

This clonotype was counted only a few times. The rearrangement links TRBV6-1 to TRBJ2-2; perhaps TRBD2 as D (6 bases). Trimming pared 6 bases from V and 1 base from J, leaving 9 bases between. CDR1 and CDR2 from the germline V gene are MNHNS and SASEGT. The CDR3 totals 14 residues. CDR3 protein: CASRWDLNTGELFF. The CDR3 nucleotides read TGTGCCAGCAGGTGGGACTTGAACACCGGGGAGCTGTTTTTT.

This clonotype was seen many times. The J gene is TRBJ1-5, the V gene TRBV18; no clear D gene. The V gene's germline CDR1 is KGHSH and CDR2 LQKENI. The CDR3 extends over 13 amino acids. The V end was cut by 4 bases, the J end by 5 bases, with 9 bases between. The CDR3 DNA reads TGTGCCAGCTCACGAGGGATATATCAGCCCCAGCATTTT. Encoded protein: CASSRGIYQPQHF. Variable domain in full (rest from reference TRBV18 and TRBJ1-5): NAGVMQNPRHLVRRRGQEARLRCSPMKGHSHVYWYRQLPEEGLKFMVYLQKENIIDESGMPKERFSAEFPKEGPSILRIQQVVRGDSAAYFCASSRGIYQPQHFGDGTRLSIL.

This clonotype was seen a handful of times. The chain is built from TRBV2 and TRBJ2-6; tentative D call: TRBD1 (6 bases). The ends were cut back, 6 bases at V and 1 base at J, with 10 bases in the middle. The germline CDR1 and CDR2 sequences are SNHLY and FYNNEI. This CDR3 spans 15 amino acids. The CDR3 coding sequence is TGTGCCAGCAGCGGGGACATATCTGGGGCCAACGTCCTGACTTTC. It specifies CASSGDISGANVLTF.

This clonotype showed up many times. The rearrangement uses TRBV28 and TRBJ1-5; TRBD1 matches 8 bases. V was pared by 10 bases and J by 7 bases, with 9 bases of the junction left unmatched. CDR3 size: 13 residues. The germline CDR1 and CDR2 sequences are MDHEN and SYDVKM. The CDR3 DNA follows: TGTGCCACCACCCAGGGGGCACGGCAGCCCCAGCATTTT. It encodes CATTQGARQPQHF.